Below, 5 T cell receptor beta chains from the same sample are listed, as sequenced in a study of T cell responses to AZD1222 COVID-19 vaccine. Libraries were prepared by immunoSEQ multiplex PCR; TCRdb keeps only in-frame clonotypes and omits some of them. The table shows about 110,000 clones, with about 90% occurring only once. The sequencing here drew on peripheral blood, taken on day 0 of AZD1222 vaccination. The receptors were gathered from an adult in good health.

The chain links TRBV5-6 to TRBJ2-5, with 12 positions matching TRBD2. The CDR3 is made up of 18 amino acids. CDR1 SGHDT and CDR2 YYEEEE come from the germline V gene. The V segment lost 0 bases and the J segment 4 bases; nucleotides outside the gene matches: 10. The CDR3 is CASSLGWGLAGGPETQYF. In DNA form, the CDR3 reads TGTGCCAGCAGCTTGGGGTGGGGGCTAGCGGGAGGGCCAGAGACCCAGTACTTC.

With respect to this clone: Germline and junction disagree at one end, which may indicate a read error. The chain couples TRBV18 to TRBJ1-2, with D possibly being TRBD1 (5 bases). Per the germline V gene, CDR1 is KGHSH and CDR2 is LQKENI. The CDR3 consists of 14 residues. CDR3 in amino acids: CASTPEQVVHGYTF. CDR3 nucleotide sequence: TGTGCCAGCACACCGGAACAGGTGGTACATGGCTACACCTTC.

The V gene is TRBV6-5, the J gene TRBJ1-1, with D hard to call. V was trimmed by 6 bases and J by 5 bases, leaving 16 bases between them. Germline CDR1 is MNHEY and CDR2 is SVGAGI. The CDR3 sequence is 14 residues long. CDR3 sequence: CASRGNYLETEAFF. CDR3 nucleotide sequence: TGTGCCAGCAGGGGTAACTACCTTGAGACTGAAGCTTTCTTT.

This clone showed up just a few times. The rearrangement uses TRBV2 and TRBJ2-3; D might be TRBD1 (6 bases). Trimming pared 1 base from V and 5 bases from J, leaving 7 bases between. Germline loops: CDR1 SNHLY, CDR2 FYNNEI. The CDR3 has 13 amino acids. CDR3 region: CASSEGRGDTQYF. Here the CDR3 DNA reads TGTGCCAGCAGTGAAGGCAGGGGAGATACGCAGTATTTT.

The chain has TRBV5-7 and TRBJ1-2; 7 positions match TRBD1. TRBV5-7 is an open reading frame, and its role is uncertain. Trimming cost V 5 bases and J 5 bases; bases outside gene matches: 12. The CDR3 has 15 residues. This CDR3 is CASSVTRTGVYGYTF. The CDR3 DNA is TGTGCCAGCAGTGTTACCCGGACAGGAGTGTATGGCTACACCTTC.